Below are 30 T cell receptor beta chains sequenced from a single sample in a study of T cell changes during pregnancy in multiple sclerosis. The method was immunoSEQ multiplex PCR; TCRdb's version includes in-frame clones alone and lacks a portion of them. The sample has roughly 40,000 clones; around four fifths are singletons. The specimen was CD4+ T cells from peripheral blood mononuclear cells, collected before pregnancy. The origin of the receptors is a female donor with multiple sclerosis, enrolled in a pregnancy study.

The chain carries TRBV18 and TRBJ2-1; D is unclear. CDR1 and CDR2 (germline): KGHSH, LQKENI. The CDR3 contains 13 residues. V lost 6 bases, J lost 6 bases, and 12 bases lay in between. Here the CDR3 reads CASSPRSVNEQFF. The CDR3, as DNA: TGTGCCAGCTCCCCGAGGTCGGTCAATGAGCAGTTCTTC.

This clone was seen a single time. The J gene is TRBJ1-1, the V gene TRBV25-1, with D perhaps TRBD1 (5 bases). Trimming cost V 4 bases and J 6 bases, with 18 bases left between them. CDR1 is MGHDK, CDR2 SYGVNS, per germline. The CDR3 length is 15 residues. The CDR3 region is CASSGDRLGAAEAFF. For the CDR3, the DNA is TGTGCCAGCAGTGGTGACCGCCTAGGGGCCGCTGAAGCTTTCTTT.

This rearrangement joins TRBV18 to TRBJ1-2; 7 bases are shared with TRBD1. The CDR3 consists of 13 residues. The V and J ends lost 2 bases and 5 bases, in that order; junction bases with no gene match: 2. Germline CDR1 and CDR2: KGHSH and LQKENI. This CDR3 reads CASSPRGRYGYTF. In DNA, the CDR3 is TGTGCCAGCTCACCAAGGGGGCGGTATGGCTACACCTTC.

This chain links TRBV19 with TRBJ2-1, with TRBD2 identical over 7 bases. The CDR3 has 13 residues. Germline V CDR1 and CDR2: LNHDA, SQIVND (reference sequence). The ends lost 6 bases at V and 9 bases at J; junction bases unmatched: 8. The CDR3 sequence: CASRLAGGAEQFF. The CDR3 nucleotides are TGTGCCAGTAGGTTAGCGGGCGGTGCTGAGCAGTTCTTC.

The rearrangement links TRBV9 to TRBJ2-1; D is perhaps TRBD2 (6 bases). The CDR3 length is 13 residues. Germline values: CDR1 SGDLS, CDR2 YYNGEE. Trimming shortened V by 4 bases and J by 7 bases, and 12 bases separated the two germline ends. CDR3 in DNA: TGTGCCAGCAGCTTGGGACTGCCAAATGAGCAGTTCTTC. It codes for CASSLGLPNEQFF.

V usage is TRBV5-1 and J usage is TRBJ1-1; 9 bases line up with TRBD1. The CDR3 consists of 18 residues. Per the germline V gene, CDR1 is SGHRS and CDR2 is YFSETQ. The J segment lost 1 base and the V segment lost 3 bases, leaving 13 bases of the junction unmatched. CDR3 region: CASSSVRGQGNSNTEAFF. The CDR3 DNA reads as TGCGCCAGCAGCTCGGTCCGGGGACAGGGTAACTCGAACACTGAAGCTTTCTTT.

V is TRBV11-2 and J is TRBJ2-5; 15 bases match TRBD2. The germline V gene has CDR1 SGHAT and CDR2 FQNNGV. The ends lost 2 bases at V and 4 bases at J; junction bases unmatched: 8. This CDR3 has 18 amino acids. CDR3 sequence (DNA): TGTGCCAGCAGCTTATGGACTAGCGGGGGGGCCTCGGGAGAGACCCAGTACTTC. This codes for CASSLWTSGGASGETQYF.

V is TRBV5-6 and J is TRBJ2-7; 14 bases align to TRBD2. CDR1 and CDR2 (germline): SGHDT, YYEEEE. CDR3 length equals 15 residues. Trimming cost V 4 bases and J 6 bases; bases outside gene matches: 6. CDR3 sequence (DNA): TGTGCCAGCAGCCCGGGACTAGCGGGAGCGGTCGAGCAGTACTTC. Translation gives CASSPGLAGAVEQYF.

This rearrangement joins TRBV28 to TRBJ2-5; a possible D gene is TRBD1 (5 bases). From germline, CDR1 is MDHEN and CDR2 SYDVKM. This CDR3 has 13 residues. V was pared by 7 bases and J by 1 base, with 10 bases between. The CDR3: CASTLTAQETQYF. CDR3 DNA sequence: TGTGCCAGCACCCTGACAGCCCAAGAGACCCAGTACTTC.

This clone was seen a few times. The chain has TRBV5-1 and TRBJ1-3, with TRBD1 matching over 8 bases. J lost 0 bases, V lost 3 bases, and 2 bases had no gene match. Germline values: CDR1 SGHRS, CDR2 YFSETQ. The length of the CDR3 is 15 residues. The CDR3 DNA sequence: TGCGCCAGCAGCTCAGGACAGGGCTCTGGAAACACCATATATTTT. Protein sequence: CASSSGQGSGNTIYF.

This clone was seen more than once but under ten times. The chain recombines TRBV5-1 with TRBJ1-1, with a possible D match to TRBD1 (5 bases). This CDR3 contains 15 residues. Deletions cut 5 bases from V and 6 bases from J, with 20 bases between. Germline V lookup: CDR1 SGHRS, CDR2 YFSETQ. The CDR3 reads CASRWGAQDDPEAFF. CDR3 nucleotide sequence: TGCGCCAGCAGGTGGGGTGCACAGGACGACCCTGAAGCTTTCTTT.

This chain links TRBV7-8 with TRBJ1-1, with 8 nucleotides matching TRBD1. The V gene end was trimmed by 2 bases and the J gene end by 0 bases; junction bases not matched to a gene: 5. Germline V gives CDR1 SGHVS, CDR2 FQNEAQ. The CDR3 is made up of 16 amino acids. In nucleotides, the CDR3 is TGTGCCAGCAGCTTACCGCCAGGGGGCATGAACACTGAAGCTTTCTTT. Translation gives CASSLPPGGMNTEAFF.

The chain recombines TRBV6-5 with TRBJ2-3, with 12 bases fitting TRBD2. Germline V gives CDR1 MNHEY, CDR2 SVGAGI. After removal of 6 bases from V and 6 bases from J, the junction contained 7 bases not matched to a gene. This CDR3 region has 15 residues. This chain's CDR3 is CASRGLAGGRDTQYF. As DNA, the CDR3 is TGTGCCAGCAGGGGTCTAGCGGGGGGGCGGGATACGCAGTATTTT.

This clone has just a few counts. The CDR3 here is CASTTPETAYGYTF. The CDR3 DNA sequence: TGTGCCAGCACTACTCCCGAGACAGCCTATGGCTACACCTTC. J is TRBJ1-2 and V is TRBV6-6; D is possibly TRBD1 (5 bases). This CDR3 is built from 14 residues. Germline V lookup: CDR1 MNHNY, CDR2 SVGAGI (reference sequence). The V end was cut by 7 bases, the J end by 4 bases, with 16 bases between.

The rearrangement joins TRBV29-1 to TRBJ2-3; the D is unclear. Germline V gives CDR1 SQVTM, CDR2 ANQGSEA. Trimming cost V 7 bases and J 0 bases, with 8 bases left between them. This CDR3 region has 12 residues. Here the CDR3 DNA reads TGCAGCGGCAGGTTTAGCACAGATACGCAGTATTTT. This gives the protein CSGRFSTDTQYF.

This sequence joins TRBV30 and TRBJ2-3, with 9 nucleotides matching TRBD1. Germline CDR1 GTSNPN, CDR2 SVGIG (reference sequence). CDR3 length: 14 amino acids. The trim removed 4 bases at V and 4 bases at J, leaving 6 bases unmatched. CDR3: CAWTWDRVSDTQYF. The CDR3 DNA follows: TGTGCCTGGACCTGGGACAGGGTGTCAGATACGCAGTATTTT.

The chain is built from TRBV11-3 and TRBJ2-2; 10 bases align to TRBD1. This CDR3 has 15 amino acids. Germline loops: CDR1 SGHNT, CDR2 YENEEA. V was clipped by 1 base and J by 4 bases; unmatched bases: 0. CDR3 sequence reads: CASSLGTGGTGELFF. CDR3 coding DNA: TGTGCCAGCAGCTTAGGGACAGGGGGCACCGGGGAGCTGTTTTTT.

The CDR3 loop is CASSELGGEASPLHF. The CDR3 nucleotides read TGTGCCAGCAGTGAACTAGGGGGTGAAGCCTCACCCCTCCACTTT. The J gene is TRBJ1-6, the V gene TRBV2, with D possibly being TRBD1 (6 bases). Germline V lookup: CDR1 SNHLY, CDR2 FYNNEI. Trimming removed 2 bases at V and 10 bases at J, with 15 bases between. CDR3 length: 15 residues.

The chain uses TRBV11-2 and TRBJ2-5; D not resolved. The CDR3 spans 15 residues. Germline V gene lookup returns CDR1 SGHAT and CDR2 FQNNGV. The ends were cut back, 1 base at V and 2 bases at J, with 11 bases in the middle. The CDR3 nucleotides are TGTGCCAGCAGCTTAGGACGGAAACTACAAGAGACCCAGTACTTC. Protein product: CASSLGRKLQETQYF.

The DNA for the CDR3 is TGTGCCTGGAGTGTACCAGGGTTTAAGGAGACCCAGTACTTC. Translation gives CAWSVPGFKETQYF. This chain connects TRBV30 to TRBJ2-5, with D possibly TRBD1 on 5 matching bases. The CDR3 contains 14 residues. Germline V lookup: CDR1 GTSNPN, CDR2 SVGIG (reference sequence). V lost 0 bases to trimming and J lost 5 bases, with 13 bases between them.

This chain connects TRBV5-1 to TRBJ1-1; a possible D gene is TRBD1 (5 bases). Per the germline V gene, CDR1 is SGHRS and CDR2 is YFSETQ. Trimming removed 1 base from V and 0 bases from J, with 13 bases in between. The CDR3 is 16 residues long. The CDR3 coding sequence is TGCGCCAGCAGCTTGAGTACAGGTCTCATGAACACTGAAGCTTTCTTT. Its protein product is CASSLSTGLMNTEAFF.

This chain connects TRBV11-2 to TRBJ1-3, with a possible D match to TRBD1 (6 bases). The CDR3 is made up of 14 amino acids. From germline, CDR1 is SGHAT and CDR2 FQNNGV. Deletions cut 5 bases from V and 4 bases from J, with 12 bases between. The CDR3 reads CASSHTGSGNTIYF. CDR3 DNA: TGTGCCAGCAGCCATACAGGGAGCGGAAACACCATATATTTT.

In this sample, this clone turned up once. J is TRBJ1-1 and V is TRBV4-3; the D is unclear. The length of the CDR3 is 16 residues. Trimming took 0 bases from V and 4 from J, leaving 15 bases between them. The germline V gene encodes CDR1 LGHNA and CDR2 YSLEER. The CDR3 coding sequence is TGCGCCAGCAGCCAAGACGAGGGAAAGGATGGCACTGAAGCTTTCTTT. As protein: CASSQDEGKDGTEAFF.

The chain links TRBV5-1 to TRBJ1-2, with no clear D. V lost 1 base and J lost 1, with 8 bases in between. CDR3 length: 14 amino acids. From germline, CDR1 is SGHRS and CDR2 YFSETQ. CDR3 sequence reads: CASSLSGSNYGYTF. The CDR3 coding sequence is TGCGCCAGCAGCTTGTCAGGCAGTAACTATGGCTACACCTTC.

The CDR3 bases are TGTGCCAGCAGCCTATCACGGGGGGCCTATAGCAATCAGCCCCAGCATTTT. It specifies CASSLSRGAYSNQPQHF. The V gene is TRBV7-8, the J gene TRBJ1-5; D is possibly TRBD1 (6 bases). V lost 5 bases, J lost 0 bases, and 17 bases lay in between. The CDR3 totals 17 residues. Germline values: CDR1 SGHVS, CDR2 FQNEAQ.

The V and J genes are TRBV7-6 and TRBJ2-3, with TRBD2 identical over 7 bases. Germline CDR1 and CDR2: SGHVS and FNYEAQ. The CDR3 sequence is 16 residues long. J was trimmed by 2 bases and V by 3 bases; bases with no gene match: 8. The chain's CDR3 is CASSFGAGRYTDTQYF. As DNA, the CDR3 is TGTGCCAGCAGCTTTGGAGCGGGACGATACACAGATACGCAGTATTTT.

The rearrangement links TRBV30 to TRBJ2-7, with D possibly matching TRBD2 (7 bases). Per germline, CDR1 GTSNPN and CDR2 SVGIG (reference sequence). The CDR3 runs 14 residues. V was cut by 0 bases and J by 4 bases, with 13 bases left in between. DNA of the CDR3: TGTGCCTGGAGTGTAGGCGGGGGCGGGTACGAGCAGTACTTC. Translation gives CAWSVGGGGYEQYF.

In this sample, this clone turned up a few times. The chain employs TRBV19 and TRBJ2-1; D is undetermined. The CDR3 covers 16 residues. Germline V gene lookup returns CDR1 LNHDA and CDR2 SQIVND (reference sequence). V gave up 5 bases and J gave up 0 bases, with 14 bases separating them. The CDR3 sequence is CASSSTRLSSYNEQFF. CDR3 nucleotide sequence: TGTGCCAGTAGTTCCACCCGTCTCAGCTCCTACAATGAGCAGTTCTTC.

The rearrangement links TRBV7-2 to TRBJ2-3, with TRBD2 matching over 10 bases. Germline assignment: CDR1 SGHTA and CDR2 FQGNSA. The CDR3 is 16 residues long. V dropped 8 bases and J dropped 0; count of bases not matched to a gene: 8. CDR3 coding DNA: TGTGCCAGCCTCCGTAGCGGGGGGACTAGCACAGATACGCAGTATTTT. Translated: CASLRSGGTSTDTQYF.

CDR3 DNA sequence: TGTGCCAGTAGTATCGCGGGAGACTATGGCTACACCTTC. This codes for CASSIAGDYGYTF. V is TRBV19 and J is TRBJ1-2; unclear D gene. Between the trimmed V and J ends, which lost 3 bases and 3 bases, there was a span of 8 bases. Germline CDR1 and CDR2: LNHDA and SQIVND (reference sequence). The CDR3 contains 13 residues.